A single TCR beta chain is shown here with its context. The data belong to a study of blood T cell repertoires in COVID-19. Across the whole study: The study drew acute and convalescent COVID-19 samples from the United States, Italy and Spain.

As processed by the authors: Scientists estimated how many nucleated cells there were by amplifying reference gene primers. The table came from immunoSEQ multiplex PCR; TCRdb's copy has only in-frame clones and leaves some out. That table furnishes V, J and clone size, whereas the DNA furnished D and trimming. The sample lists roughly 180,000 clones, 79% occurring once. V was pared by 3 bases and J by 5 bases, with 5 bases of the junction left unmatched. Germline CDR1 is ENHRY and CDR2 is SYGVKD. The CDR3 is 14 residues long. The receptor was isolated from a man aged 60-69 years with active or convalescent COVID-19. The V and J genes are TRBV10-3 and TRBJ2-7; the match to TRBD2 covers 9 bases. The specimen was peripheral blood. The CDR3 region has the DNA TGTGCCATCAGTGACTCGACTAGCGGTAACGAGCAGTACTTC. Its protein product is CAISDSTSGNEQYF.